These 28 T cell receptor beta chains were sequenced from one sample in a study of long-term antiretroviral therapy in people with HIV. A v3.0 immunoSEQ assay was performed at survey level. Here immunoSEQ multiplex PCR was the method, and the copy in TCRdb shows in-frame clones only, minus some. Of around 25,000 clones listed, roughly 94% are singletons. The material sequenced was unsorted PBMCs, taken around 4.7 years after starting antiretroviral therapy. These receptors were collected from a woman between 45 and 65 years old with HIV.

The V and J genes are TRBV29-1 and TRBJ1-5, with D tentatively TRBD1 (5 bases). CDR1 is SQVTM, CDR2 ANQGSEA, per germline. V lost 5 bases and J lost 5, with 13 bases in between. CDR3 length: 13 residues. The CDR3 region has the DNA TGCAGCGTTCAAGGGCAGGGAGATCAGCCCCAGCATTTT. This codes for CSVQGQGDQPQHF.

The rearrangement links TRBV5-6 to TRBJ1-2, with 7 positions matching TRBD1. The CDR3 length is 14 residues. In germline, CDR1 is SGHDT, CDR2 YYEEEE. The V gene end was trimmed by 5 bases and the J gene end by 3 bases; junction bases not matched to a gene: 7. CDR3 amino acids: CASSSRGQYYGYTF. DNA of the CDR3: TGTGCCAGCAGTTCAAGGGGACAGTACTATGGCTACACCTTC.

This chain joins TRBV6-6 and TRBJ2-7; possibly TRBD1 for D (5 bases). The CDR3 is 14 residues long. Germline CDR1 is MNHNY and CDR2 is SVGAGI (reference sequence). Trimming removed 2 bases from V and 6 bases from J, with 14 bases in between. The CDR3 loop reads CASSYQGPSSEQYF. For the CDR3, the DNA is TGTGCCAGCAGTTACCAGGGCCCTAGTTCCGAGCAGTACTTC.

This clone showed up just once. The gene calls are TRBV6-6 and TRBJ2-5; TRBD1 aligns across 10 bases. Germline V CDR1 and CDR2: MNHNY, SVGAGI (reference sequence). The CDR3 is 15 residues long. Trimming cost V 6 bases and J 2 bases; bases outside gene matches: 6. The CDR3 loop reads CASRRGTGVQETQYF. CDR3 sequence (DNA): TGTGCCAGCAGACGTGGGACAGGGGTTCAAGAGACCCAGTACTTC.

This sequence joins TRBV7-9 and TRBJ2-2; D is uncertain. Germline CDR1 SEHNR, CDR2 FQNEAQ (reference sequence). V lost 5 bases and J lost 7, with 8 bases in between. The CDR3 is 12 amino acids. The CDR3: CASSIPNGELFF. As DNA, the CDR3 is TGTGCCAGCAGCATCCCGAACGGGGAGCTGTTTTTT.

The chain recombines TRBV7-2 with TRBJ2-1; maybe TRBD2 (6 bases). CDR1 SGHTA and CDR2 FQGNSA come from the germline V gene. The length of the CDR3 is 15 residues. V dropped 1 base and J dropped 2 bases, with 9 bases sitting between them. Here the CDR3 DNA reads TGTGCCAGCAGCTTAGTAGGCGGGGCCTACAATGAGCAGTTCTTC. Translating gives CASSLVGGAYNEQFF.

The chain is built from TRBV10-3 and TRBJ2-7; D is possibly TRBD1 (6 bases). Germline values: CDR1 ENHRY, CDR2 SYGVKD. Trimming cost V 4 bases and J 2 bases, with 15 bases left between them. CDR3 length: 15 residues. This CDR3 is CAISGKQGVTYEQYF. The CDR3 DNA reads TGTGCCATCAGTGGAAAACAGGGTGTTACCTACGAGCAGTACTTC.

CDR3 protein: CASSIGLAGELFF. The CDR3 nucleotides are TGTGCCAGTAGTATCGGACTAGCCGGGGAGCTGTTTTTT. This chain connects TRBV19 to TRBJ2-2; 7 bases fit TRBD2. Germline CDR1 and CDR2: LNHDA and SQIVND (reference sequence). The CDR3 loop spans 13 amino acids. J was trimmed by 6 bases and V by 3 bases; bases with no gene match: 1.

V is TRBV7-2 and J is TRBJ1-2, with 7 bases aligning to TRBD1. The CDR3 sequence is 15 residues long. V lost 5 bases to trimming and J lost 2 bases; unmatched junction nucleotides: 8. CDR1 is SGHTA, CDR2 FQGNSA, per germline. The CDR3 nucleotides are TGTGCCAGCAGCCGCATCCAGACAGGGAACTATGGCTACACCTTC. Protein sequence: CASSRIQTGNYGYTF.

This chain links TRBV27 with TRBJ2-7, with 7 nucleotides matching TRBD2. Germline V gene data show CDR1 as MNHEY and CDR2 as SMNVEV (reference sequence). The length of the CDR3 is 15 residues. V shed 5 bases and J 2 bases; nucleotides not matched to a gene: 9. The CDR3: CASSDLAAGAYEQYF. DNA of the CDR3: TGTGCCAGCAGTGACCTAGCGGCCGGGGCCTACGAGCAGTACTTC.

Note on this clone: This sample also contains other DNA sequences that code for the same CDR3. V gene TRBV5-1 combines with J gene TRBJ1-1; a possible D gene is TRBD1 (5 bases). The germline gives CDR1 SGHRS, CDR2 YFSETQ. The CDR3 loop spans 14 amino acids. The V and J ends lost 0 bases and 1 base respectively, with 7 bases between them. The CDR3: CASSLEGANTEAFF. The CDR3 region has the DNA TGCGCCAGCAGCTTGGAAGGGGCGAACACTGAAGCTTTCTTT.

The count of this clone is one. V is TRBV7-2 and J is TRBJ1-1, with a possible D match to TRBD1 (5 bases). The germline gives CDR1 SGHTA, CDR2 FQGNSA. The CDR3 consists of 13 residues. The germline V and J ends were trimmed by 4 bases and 8 bases, with 14 bases remaining between them. The CDR3 spells CASSSDRPAEAFF. The DNA of the CDR3 is TGTGCCAGCAGCTCCGACAGACCCGCAGAAGCTTTCTTT. The whole variable domain, remainder taken from reference TRBV7-2 and TRBJ1-1, is GAGVSQSPSNKVTEKGKDVELRCDPISGHTALYWYRQSLGQGLEFLIYFQGNSAPDKSGLPSDRFSAERTGGSVSTLTIQRTQQEDSAVYLCASSSDRPAEAFFGQGTRLTVV.

The genes are TRBV7-9 and TRBJ2-1; maybe TRBD2 (5 bases). Germline V gene sequence: CDR1 SEHNR, CDR2 FQNEAQ (reference sequence). Trimming removed 4 bases at V and 3 bases at J, with 7 bases between. This CDR3 contains 13 residues. CDR3 sequence (DNA): TGTGCCAGCAGCTCCGGGATCTACAATGAGCAGTTCTTC. It is translated as CASSSGIYNEQFF.

This chain connects TRBV7-9 to TRBJ1-5, with D unclear. V lost 2 bases, J lost 4 bases, and 6 bases lay in between. Germline V gene lookup returns CDR1 SEHNR and CDR2 FQNEAQ (reference sequence). CDR3 size: 13 residues. CDR3 in DNA: TGTGCCAGCAGCTTATGGGAAAATCAGCCCCAGCATTTT. Its protein product is CASSLWENQPQHF.

The chain employs TRBV7-3 and TRBJ2-2, with unresolved D. V was cut by 1 base and J by 7 bases, with 4 bases left in between. This CDR3 is built from 12 residues. Germline values: CDR1 SGHTA, CDR2 FQGTGA. DNA of the CDR3: TGTGCCAGCAGCTTAATGGGCGGGGAGCTGTTTTTT. It codes for CASSLMGGELFF. The whole variable domain, filled in from reference TRBV7-3 and TRBJ2-2, reads GAGVSQTPSNKVTEKGKYVELRCDPISGHTALYWYRQSLGQGPEFLIYFQGTGAADDSGLPNDRFFAVRPEGSVSTLKIQRTERGDSAVYLCASSLMGGELFFGEGSRLTVL.

The chain is built from TRBV18 and TRBJ1-3; no reliable D call. This CDR3 has 16 amino acids. V lost 4 bases and J lost 3, with 16 bases in between. From germline, CDR1 is KGHSH and CDR2 LQKENI. CDR3 amino acids: CASSLIPTGGGNTIYF. The CDR3 DNA follows: TGTGCCAGCTCACTAATACCCACGGGAGGTGGAAACACCATATATTTT.

This clone was picked up one time. The chain recombines TRBV5-1 with TRBJ2-1; no definite D call. V shed 5 bases and J shed 4 bases, with 10 bases lying between them. The CDR3 runs to 13 residues. Germline V CDR1 and CDR2: SGHRS, YFSETQ. The CDR3 DNA sequence: TGCGCCAGCAGGGACCCGAGTTACAATGAGCAGTTCTTC. Encoded protein: CASRDPSYNEQFF.

CDR3 amino acids: CAWSPGGNEQFF. CDR3 coding DNA: TGTGCCTGGAGTCCCGGTGGGAATGAGCAGTTCTTC. V and J are TRBV30 and TRBJ2-1; D is undetermined. The CDR3 consists of 12 residues. The germline CDR1 and CDR2 sequences are GTSNPN and SVGIG (reference sequence). V was trimmed by 2 bases and J by 7 bases, leaving 9 bases between them.

The chain is built from TRBV27 and TRBJ1-1; 9 bases are a match to TRBD1. From germline, CDR1 is MNHEY and CDR2 SMNVEV (reference sequence). V gave up 0 bases and J gave up 8 bases; unmatched junction bases: 1. The CDR3 length is 13 residues. CDR3 sequence: CASSLSGQGEAFF. As DNA, the CDR3 is TGTGCCAGCAGTTTATCGGGACAGGGAGAAGCTTTCTTT.

The count of this clone is one. The chain joins TRBV11-2 to TRBJ1-4; no clear D. V lost 5 bases, J lost 7 bases, and 17 bases lay in between. This CDR3 contains 15 residues. Germline lookup yields CDR1 SGHAT and CDR2 FQNNGV. The CDR3 loop reads CASSQDTAGREKLFF. DNA for the CDR3: TGTGCCAGCAGCCAAGACACGGCCGGCCGTGAAAAACTGTTTTTT.

This chain links TRBV14 with TRBJ2-1; TRBD2 matches 11 bases. This CDR3 is built from 18 residues. The trim removed 1 base at V and 2 bases at J, leaving 7 bases unmatched. Per germline, CDR1 SGHDN and CDR2 FVKESK. CDR3 sequence: CASSQGVASGRPYNEQFF. Here the CDR3 DNA reads TGTGCCAGCAGCCAAGGCGTGGCTAGCGGGAGGCCCTACAATGAGCAGTTCTTC.

The genes are TRBV10-3 and TRBJ1-2, with D perhaps TRBD1 (5 bases). CDR1 is ENHRY, CDR2 SYGVKD, per germline. There are 14 residues in the CDR3. The V gene lost 4 bases and the J gene lost 7 bases, with 16 bases spanning the gap. In DNA form, the CDR3 reads TGTGCCATCAGTGCGCCGGGGCAGGATGTTGGCTACACCTTC. Residues: CAISAPGQDVGYTF.

The table lists this clone with a count of one. V gene TRBV19 combines with J gene TRBJ2-7, with D perhaps TRBD2 (6 bases). Trimming removed 4 bases at V and 3 bases at J, with 10 bases between. The CDR3 is 13 residues long. Germline CDR1 is LNHDA and CDR2 is SQIVND (reference sequence). CDR3 amino acids: CASSTGVSYEQYF. CDR3 DNA: TGTGCCAGTAGTACGGGAGTCAGCTACGAGCAGTACTTC.

This chain connects TRBV7-9 to TRBJ1-1; tentatively, D is TRBD1 (6 bases). CDR3 length equals 11 residues. Deletions cut 6 bases from V and 7 bases from J, with 9 bases between. CDR1 and CDR2 from the germline V gene are SEHNR and FQNEAQ (reference sequence). CDR3 in amino acids: CASSSGVEAFF. In nucleotides, the CDR3 is TGTGCCAGCAGTTCAGGGGTTGAAGCTTTCTTT.

V usage is TRBV10-3 and J usage is TRBJ1-2; 10 bases align to TRBD1. The CDR3 totals 14 residues. In germline, CDR1 is ENHRY, CDR2 SYGVKD. V was pared by 6 bases and J by 8 bases, with 9 bases of the junction left unmatched. CDR3 coding DNA: TGTGCCATCAGCCCCCCCGGGACAGGGGACGGCTACACCTTC. Translated, it gives CAISPPGTGDGYTF.

A single count supports this clone. The rearrangement joins TRBV6-1 to TRBJ2-7; TRBD2 matches 8 bases. This CDR3 region has 16 residues. The ends lost 0 bases at V and 4 bases at J; junction bases unmatched: 8. Germline values: CDR1 MNHNS, CDR2 SASEGT. Here the CDR3 reads CASSEALLAGGYEQYF. CDR3 sequence (DNA): TGTGCCAGCAGTGAAGCGCTTCTAGCGGGCGGGTACGAGCAGTACTTC.

The rearrangement uses TRBV29-1 and TRBJ2-7; D ambiguous. CDR1 and CDR2 from the germline V gene are SQVTM and ANQGSEA. There are 11 residues in the CDR3. Trimming took 4 bases from V and 4 from J, leaving 8 bases between them. This CDR3 reads CSVVQGYEQYF. CDR3 DNA sequence: TGCAGCGTTGTGCAAGGGTACGAGCAGTACTTC.

J is TRBJ1-1 and V is TRBV7-9; D possibly corresponds to TRBD1 (5 bases). The CDR3 extends over 15 amino acids. The V end was cut by 5 bases, the J end by 4 bases, with 17 bases between. Per germline, CDR1 SEHNR and CDR2 FQNEAQ (reference sequence). The CDR3, as DNA: TGTGCCAGCAGCCCGCCAGGGACGGCTAGCACTGAAGCTTTCTTT. This encodes CASSPPGTASTEAFF.